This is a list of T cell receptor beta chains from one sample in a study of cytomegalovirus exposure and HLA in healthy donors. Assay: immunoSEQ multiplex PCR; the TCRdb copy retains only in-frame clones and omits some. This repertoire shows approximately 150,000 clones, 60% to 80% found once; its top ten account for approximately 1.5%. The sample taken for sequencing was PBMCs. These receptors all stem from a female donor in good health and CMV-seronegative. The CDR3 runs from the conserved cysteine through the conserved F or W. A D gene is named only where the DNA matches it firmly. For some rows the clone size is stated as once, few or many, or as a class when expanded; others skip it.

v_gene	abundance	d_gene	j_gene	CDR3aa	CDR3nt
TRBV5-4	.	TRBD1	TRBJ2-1	CASSTGTGENEQFF	TGTGCCAGCAGTACTGGGACAGGGGAAAATGAGCAGTTCTTC
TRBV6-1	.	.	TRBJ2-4	CASSLQGSKNIQYF	TGTGCCAGCAGCCTACAGGGTTCCAAAAACATTCAGTACTTC
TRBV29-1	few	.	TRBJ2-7	CKQKAAYEQYF	TGCAAGCAGAAGGCGGCATACGAGCAGTACTTC
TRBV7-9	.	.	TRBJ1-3	CASSLADSFKPGNTIYF	TGTGCCAGCAGCTTAGCGGACTCCTTCAAGCCTGGAAACACCATATATTTT
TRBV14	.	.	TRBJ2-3	CASSQGSGAGIDTQYF	TGTGCCAGCAGCCAAGGATCAGGGGCAGGGATAGATACGCAGTATTTT
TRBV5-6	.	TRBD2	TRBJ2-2	CASSLGFHLAGGVTGELFF	TGTGCCAGCAGCTTGGGATTCCATCTAGCGGGAGGGGTCACCGGGGAGCTGTTTTTT
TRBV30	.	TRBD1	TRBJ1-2	CAWSVRLPGQGNGYTF	TGTGCCTGGAGTGTCCGACTACCGGGACAGGGGAATGGCTACACCTTC
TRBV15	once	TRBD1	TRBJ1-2	CATSRTGGRPLSGYTF	TGTGCCACCAGCAGGACAGGGGGCAGACCGTTGAGTGGCTACACCTTC
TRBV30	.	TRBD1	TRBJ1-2	CAWNAGTGNGYTF	TGTGCCTGGAACGCCGGGACAGGGAATGGCTACACCTTC
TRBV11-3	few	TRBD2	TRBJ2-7	CASSLVSGGYEQYF	TGTGCCAGCAGCTTAGTGTCGGGAGGCTACGAGCAGTACTTC
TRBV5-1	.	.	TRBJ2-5	CASSLGQDLETQYF	TGCGCCAGCAGCTTGGGACAGGATCTAGAGACCCAGTACTTC
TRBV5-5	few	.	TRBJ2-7	CASTDWGTSYEQYF	TGTGCCAGCACCGACTGGGGCACCTCCTACGAGCAGTACTTC
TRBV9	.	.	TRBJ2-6	CASTQGSSGANVLTF	TGTGCCAGCACTCAGGGTAGCTCTGGGGCCAACGTCCTGACTTTC
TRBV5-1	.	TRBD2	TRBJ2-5	CASSPSLAGVEETQYF	TGCGCCAGCAGCCCAAGTCTAGCGGGAGTGGAGGAGACCCAGTACTTC
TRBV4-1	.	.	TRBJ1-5	CASSQQGVSNQPQHF	TGCGCCAGCAGCCAACAAGGGGTCAGCAATCAGCCCCAGCATTTT
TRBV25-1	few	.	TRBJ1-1	CASRQGNTEAFF	TGTGCCAGCAGACAGGGGAACACTGAAGCTTTCTTT